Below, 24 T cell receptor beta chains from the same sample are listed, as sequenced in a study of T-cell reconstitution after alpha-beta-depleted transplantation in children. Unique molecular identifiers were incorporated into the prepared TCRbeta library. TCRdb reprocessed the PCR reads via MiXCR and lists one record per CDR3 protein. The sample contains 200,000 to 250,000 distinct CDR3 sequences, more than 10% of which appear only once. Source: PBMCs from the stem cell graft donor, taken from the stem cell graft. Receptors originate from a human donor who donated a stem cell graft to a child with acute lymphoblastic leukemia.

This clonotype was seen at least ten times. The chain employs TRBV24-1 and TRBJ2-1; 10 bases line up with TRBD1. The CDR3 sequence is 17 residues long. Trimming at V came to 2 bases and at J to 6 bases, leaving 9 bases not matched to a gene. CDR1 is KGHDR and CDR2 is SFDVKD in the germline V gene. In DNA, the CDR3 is TGTGCCACCAGTGATTCCCGGGACAGGGGTAGGAGCAATGAGCAGTTCTTC. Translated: CATSDSRDRGRSNEQFF.

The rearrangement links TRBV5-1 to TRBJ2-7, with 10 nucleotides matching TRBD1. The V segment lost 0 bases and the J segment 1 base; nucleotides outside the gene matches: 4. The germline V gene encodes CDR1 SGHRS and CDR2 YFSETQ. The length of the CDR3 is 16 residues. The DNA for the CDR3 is TGCGCCAGCAGCTTGGACCGGGACAGGGGTTCCTACGAGCAGTACTTC. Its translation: CASSLDRDRGSYEQYF.

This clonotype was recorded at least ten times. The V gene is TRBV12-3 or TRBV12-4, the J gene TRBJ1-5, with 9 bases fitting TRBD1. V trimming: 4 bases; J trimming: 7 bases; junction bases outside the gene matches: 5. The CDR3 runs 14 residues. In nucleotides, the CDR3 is TGTGCCAGCAGTTCGACAGGGGGGCAGCAGCCCCAGCATTTT. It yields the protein CASSSTGGQQPQHF.

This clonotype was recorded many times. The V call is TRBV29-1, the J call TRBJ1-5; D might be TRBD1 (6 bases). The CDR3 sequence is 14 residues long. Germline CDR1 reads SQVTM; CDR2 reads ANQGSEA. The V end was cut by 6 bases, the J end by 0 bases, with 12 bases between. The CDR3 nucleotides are TGCAGCGTGCAGACAGGTTTTAGCAATCAGCCCCAGCATTTT. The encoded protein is CSVQTGFSNQPQHF. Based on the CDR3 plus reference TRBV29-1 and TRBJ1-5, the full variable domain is SAVISQKPSRDICQRGTSLTIQCQVDSQVTMMFWYRQQPGQSLTLIATANQGSEATYESGFVIDKFPISRPNLTFSTLTVSNMSPEDSSIYLCSVQTGFSNQPQHFGDGTRLSIL.

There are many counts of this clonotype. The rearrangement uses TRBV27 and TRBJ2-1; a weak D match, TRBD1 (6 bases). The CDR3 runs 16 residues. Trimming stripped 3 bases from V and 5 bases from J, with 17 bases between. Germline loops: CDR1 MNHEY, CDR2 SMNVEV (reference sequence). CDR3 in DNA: TGTGCCAGCAGTTTGGACAGTGCCTACTTCCACAATGAGCAGTTCTTC. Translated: CASSLDSAYFHNEQFF.

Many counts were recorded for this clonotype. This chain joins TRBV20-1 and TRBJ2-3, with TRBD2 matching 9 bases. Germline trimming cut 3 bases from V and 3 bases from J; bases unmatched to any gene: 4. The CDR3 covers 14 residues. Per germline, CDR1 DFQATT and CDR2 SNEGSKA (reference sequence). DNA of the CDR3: TGCAGTGCTAGTTTGCTAGCGGGGACAGATACGCAGTATTTT. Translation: CSASLLAGTDTQYF.

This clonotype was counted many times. Here the CDR3 reads CASSFGSGGWYEQYF. CDR3 sequence (DNA): TGCGCCAGCAGTTTTGGCTCAGGGGGCTGGTACGAGCAGTACTTC. The rearrangement joins TRBV5-1 to TRBJ2-7, with 8 bases that match TRBD1. CDR3 length: 15 amino acids. Germline lookup yields CDR1 SGHRS and CDR2 YFSETQ. V lost 5 bases, J lost 4 bases, and 11 bases stayed unmatched.

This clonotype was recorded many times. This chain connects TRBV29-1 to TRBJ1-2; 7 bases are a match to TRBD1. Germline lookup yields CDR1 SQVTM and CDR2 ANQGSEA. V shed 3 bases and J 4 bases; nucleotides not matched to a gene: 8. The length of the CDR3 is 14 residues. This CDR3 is CSVDRQGGGYGYTF. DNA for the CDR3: TGCAGCGTTGACCGACAGGGTGGGGGCTATGGCTACACCTTC.

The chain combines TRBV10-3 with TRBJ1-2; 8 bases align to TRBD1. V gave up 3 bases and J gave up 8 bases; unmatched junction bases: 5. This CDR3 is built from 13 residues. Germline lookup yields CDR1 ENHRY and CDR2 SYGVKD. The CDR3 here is CAISDGQGGGYTF. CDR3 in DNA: TGTGCCATCAGTGATGGACAGGGCGGGGGCTACACCTTC.

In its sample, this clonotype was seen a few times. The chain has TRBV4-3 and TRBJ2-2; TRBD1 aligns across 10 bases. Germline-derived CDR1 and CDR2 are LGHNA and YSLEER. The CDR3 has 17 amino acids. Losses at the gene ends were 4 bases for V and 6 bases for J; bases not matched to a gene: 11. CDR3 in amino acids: CASSRGTGAGGAGELFF. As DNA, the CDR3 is TGCGCCAGCAGCCGTGGGACAGGGGCCGGGGGGGCCGGGGAGCTGTTTTTT.

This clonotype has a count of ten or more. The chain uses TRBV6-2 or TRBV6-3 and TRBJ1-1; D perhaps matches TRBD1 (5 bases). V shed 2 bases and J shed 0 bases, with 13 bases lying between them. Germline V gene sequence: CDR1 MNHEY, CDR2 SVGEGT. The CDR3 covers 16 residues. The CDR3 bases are TGTGCCAGCAGTTACGGGAGGGGAGGGATGAACACTGAAGCTTTCTTT. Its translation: CASSYGRGGMNTEAFF.

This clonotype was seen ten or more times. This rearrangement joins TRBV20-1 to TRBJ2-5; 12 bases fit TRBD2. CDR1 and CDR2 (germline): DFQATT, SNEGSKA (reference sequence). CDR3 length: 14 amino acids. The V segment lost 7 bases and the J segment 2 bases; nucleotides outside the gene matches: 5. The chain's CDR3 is CSVWTSGIQETQYF. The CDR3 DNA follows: TGCAGTGTTTGGACTAGCGGGATTCAAGAGACCCAGTACTTC.

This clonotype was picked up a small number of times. CDR3 DNA: TGCAGTGCGTCCGCCGGGACTAGCGAGGGATACGAGCAGTACTTC. Its translation is CSASAGTSEGYEQYF. The chain recombines TRBV20-1 with TRBJ2-7; 10 nucleotides agree with TRBD2. Germline loops: CDR1 DFQATT, CDR2 SNEGSKA (reference sequence). J gave up 4 bases and V 6 bases, and 12 bases lay outside the gene matches. This CDR3 spans 15 amino acids.

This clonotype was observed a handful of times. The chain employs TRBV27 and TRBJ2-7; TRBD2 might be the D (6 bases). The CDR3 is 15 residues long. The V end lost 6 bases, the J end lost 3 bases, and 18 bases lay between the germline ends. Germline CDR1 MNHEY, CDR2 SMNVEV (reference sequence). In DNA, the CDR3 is TGTGCCAGCAGCCCCATTGAGGGACTGGGCTACGAGCAGTACTTC. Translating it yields CASSPIEGLGYEQYF.

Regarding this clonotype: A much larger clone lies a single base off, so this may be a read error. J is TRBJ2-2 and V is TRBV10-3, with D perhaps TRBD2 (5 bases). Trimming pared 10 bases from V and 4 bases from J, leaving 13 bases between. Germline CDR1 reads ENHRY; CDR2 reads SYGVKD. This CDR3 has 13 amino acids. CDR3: CATSWTGTGELFF. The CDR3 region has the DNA TGTGCCACCTCATGGACTGGCACCGGGGAGCTGTTTTTT.

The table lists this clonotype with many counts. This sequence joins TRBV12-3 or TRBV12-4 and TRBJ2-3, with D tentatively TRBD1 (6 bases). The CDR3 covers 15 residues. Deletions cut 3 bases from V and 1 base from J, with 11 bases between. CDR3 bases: TGTGCCAGCAGTTTTGCGAGGACAGGCACAGATACGCAGTATTTT. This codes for CASSFARTGTDTQYF.

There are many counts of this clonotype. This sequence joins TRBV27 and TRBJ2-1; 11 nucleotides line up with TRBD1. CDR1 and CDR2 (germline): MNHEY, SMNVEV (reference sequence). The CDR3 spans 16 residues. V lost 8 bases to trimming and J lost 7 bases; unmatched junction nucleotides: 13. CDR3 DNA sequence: TGTGCCAGCTCCACGCCCGGGACAGGGGGAGGGAATGAGCAGTTCTTC. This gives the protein CASSTPGTGGGNEQFF.

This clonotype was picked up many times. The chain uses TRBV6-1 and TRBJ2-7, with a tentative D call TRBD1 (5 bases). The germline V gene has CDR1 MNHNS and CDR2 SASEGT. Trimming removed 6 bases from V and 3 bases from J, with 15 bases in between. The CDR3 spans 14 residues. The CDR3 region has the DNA TGTGCCAGCAGCCAGACCCAGGGTGGCTACGAGCAGTACTTC. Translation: CASSQTQGGYEQYF.

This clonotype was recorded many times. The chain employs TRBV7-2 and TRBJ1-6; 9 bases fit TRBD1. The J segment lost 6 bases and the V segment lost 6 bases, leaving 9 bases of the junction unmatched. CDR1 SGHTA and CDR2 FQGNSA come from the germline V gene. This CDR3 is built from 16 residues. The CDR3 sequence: CASRAPGTGRNSPLHF. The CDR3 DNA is TGTGCCAGCAGAGCACCCGGGACAGGGCGTAATTCACCCCTCCACTTT.

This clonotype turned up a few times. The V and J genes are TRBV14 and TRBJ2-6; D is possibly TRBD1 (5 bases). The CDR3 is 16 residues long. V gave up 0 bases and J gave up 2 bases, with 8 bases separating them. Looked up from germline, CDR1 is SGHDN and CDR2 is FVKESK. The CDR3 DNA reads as TGTGCCAGCAGCCAAGATCTCAGGGCTGGGGCCAACGTCCTGACTTTC. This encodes CASSQDLRAGANVLTF. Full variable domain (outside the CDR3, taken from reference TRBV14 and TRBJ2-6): EAGVTQFPSHSVIEKGQTVTLRCDPISGHDNLYWYRRVMGKEIKFLLHFVKESKQDESGMPNNRFLAERTGGTYSTLKVQPAELEDSGVYFCASSQDLRAGANVLTFGAGSRLTVL.

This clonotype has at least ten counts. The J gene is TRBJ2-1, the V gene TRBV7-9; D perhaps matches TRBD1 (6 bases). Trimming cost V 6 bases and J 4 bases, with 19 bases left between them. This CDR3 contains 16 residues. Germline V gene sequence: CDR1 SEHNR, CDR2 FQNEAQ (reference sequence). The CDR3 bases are TGTGCCAGCAGTTCAATGGACAGTAAAGATTACAATGAGCAGTTCTTC. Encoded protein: CASSSMDSKDYNEQFF.

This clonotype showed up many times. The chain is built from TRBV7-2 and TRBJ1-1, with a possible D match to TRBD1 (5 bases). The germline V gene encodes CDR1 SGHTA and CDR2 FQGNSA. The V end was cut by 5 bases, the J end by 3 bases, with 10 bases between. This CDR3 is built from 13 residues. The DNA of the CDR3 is TGTGCCAGCAGCCCAGACAGATACACTGAAGCTTTCTTT. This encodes CASSPDRYTEAFF. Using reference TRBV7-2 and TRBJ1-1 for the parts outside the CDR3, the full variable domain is GAGVSQSPSNKVTEKGKDVELRCDPISGHTALYWYRQSLGQGLEFLIYFQGNSAPDKSGLPSDRFSAERTGGSVSTLTIQRTQQEDSAVYLCASSPDRYTEAFFGQGTRLTVV.

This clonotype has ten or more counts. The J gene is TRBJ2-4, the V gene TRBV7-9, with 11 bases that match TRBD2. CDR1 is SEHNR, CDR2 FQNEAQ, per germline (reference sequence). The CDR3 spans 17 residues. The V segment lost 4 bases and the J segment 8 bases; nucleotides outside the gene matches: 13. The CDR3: CASSSGTSGSSGDIQYF. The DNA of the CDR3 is TGTGCCAGCAGCTCCGGGACTAGCGGTTCATCCGGGGACATTCAGTACTTC.

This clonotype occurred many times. The CDR3 protein is CASSLMGDYNEQFF. CDR3 DNA: TGTGCCAGCAGTTTAATGGGGGACTACAATGAGCAGTTCTTC. The rearrangement uses TRBV27 and TRBJ2-1, with D possibly being TRBD1 or TRBD2 (5 bases each). The V gene lost 2 bases and the J gene lost 3 bases, with 8 bases spanning the gap. Per germline, CDR1 MNHEY and CDR2 SMNVEV (reference sequence). This CDR3 has 14 residues.